This T cell receptor beta chain was recorded in a study of OX40 agonist ivuxolimab in advanced cancers. Study-level information: Ivuxolimab, an agonistic anti-OX40 (CD134) antibody, was given to patients.

Sequenced by immunoSEQ multiplex PCR; TCRdb stores in-frame clones only, minus some. The sample holds roughly 26,000 clones; more than 70% are singletons and the top ten take approximately 23%. V trimming: 5 bases; J trimming: 2 bases; junction bases outside the gene matches: 14. This CDR3 contains 17 residues. Germline V gene sequence: CDR1 SGHAT, CDR2 FQNNGV. The sample was CD4+ or CD8+ T cells sorted from blood, taken in a trial of the OX40 agonist ivuxolimab. J is TRBJ2-7 and V is TRBV11-2; 8 nucleotides line up with TRBD2. This receptor was taken from an adult with an advanced solid tumor such as melanoma, head and neck, liver or kidney cancer. Here the CDR3 reads CASSETSGYNPTYEQYF. The CDR3 DNA is TGTGCCAGCAGCGAAACTAGCGGCTATAATCCAACCTACGAGCAGTACTTC. Full variable domain (outside the CDR3, taken from reference TRBV11-2 and TRBJ2-7): EAGVAQSPRYKIIEKRQSVAFWCNPISGHATLYWYQQILGQGPKLLIQFQNNGVVDDSQLPKDRFSAERLKGVDSTLKIQPAKLEDSAVYLCASSETSGYNPTYEQYFGPGTRLTVT.